This T cell receptor beta chain was found in a study of cytomegalovirus exposure and HLA in healthy donors. About the research overall: From about 180 million T cells, an earlier analysis saw 120 million or so unique TCR beta sequences.

PCR amplification relied on 60 Vbeta primers (plus 13 Jbeta primers). TCRdb keeps only in-frame clones here, not all; method: immunoSEQ multiplex PCR. This table has 150,000 or so clones, 80% appearing once. The sample comprised PBMCs. The TCR sequence derives from a man aged 45-60 years in good health and CMV-seronegative.

CDR3 DNA sequence: TGTGCCAGCAGGGTGGGGCCGGGGAGGTATGGCTACACCTTC. Translation: CASRVGPGRYGYTF. The genes are TRBV28 and TRBJ1-2; D is possibly TRBD1 (5 bases). The CDR3 has 14 amino acids. Trimming took off 6 bases at V and 5 bases at J, with 16 bases between the two ends. The germline V gene encodes CDR1 MDHEN and CDR2 SYDVKM.